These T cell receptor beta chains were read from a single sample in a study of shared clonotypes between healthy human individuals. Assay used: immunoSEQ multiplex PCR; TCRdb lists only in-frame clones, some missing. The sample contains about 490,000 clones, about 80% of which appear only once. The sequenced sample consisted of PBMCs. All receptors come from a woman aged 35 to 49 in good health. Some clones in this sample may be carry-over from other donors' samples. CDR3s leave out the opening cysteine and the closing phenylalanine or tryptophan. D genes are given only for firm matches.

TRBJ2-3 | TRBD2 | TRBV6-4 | ASSDGLATDTQY
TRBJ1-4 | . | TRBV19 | ASSIPFLTNEKLF
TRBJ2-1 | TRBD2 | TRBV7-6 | ASSPTRGGNEQF
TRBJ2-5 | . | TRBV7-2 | AAEPQETQY
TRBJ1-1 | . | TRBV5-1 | ASSLAGYTEAF
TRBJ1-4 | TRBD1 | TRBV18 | ASSPLGRGREKLF
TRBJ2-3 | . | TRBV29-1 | SVDRGADTQY
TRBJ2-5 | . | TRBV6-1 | ASSDRLQETQY
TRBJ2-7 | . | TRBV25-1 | ASSTQSEQY
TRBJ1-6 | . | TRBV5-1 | ASSLGGIKNSPLH
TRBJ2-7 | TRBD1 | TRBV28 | ASSLTGLGEQY
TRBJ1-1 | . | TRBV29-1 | SAVQRLNTEAF
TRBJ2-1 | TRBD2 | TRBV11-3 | ASSPGLAGVNEQF
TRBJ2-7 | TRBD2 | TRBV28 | ASFGSGGREQY
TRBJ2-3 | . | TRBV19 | ASSLPRGASTDTQY
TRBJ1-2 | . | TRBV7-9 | ASSLDTRDGYT
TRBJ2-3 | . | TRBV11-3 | ASSLSQASTDTQY
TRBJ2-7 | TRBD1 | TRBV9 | ASSVDCPWDKVGTGGWNEQY
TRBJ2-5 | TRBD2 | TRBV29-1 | SVRGLAGVPYPSSQETQY
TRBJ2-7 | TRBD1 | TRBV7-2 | ASHSSGTGKVAYEQY
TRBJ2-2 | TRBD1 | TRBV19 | ASSFQTGSQPGTWTGELF
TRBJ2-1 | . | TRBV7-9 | ASSLGVAAYNEQF
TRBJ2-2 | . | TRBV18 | ASSEQGTNTGELF
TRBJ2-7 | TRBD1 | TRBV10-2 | ASSDGRGLYEQY
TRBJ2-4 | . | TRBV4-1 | ASSQDRATRAKNIQY
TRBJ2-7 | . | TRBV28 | ASIDGGGGYEQY
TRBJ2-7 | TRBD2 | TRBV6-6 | ASTGTSGSGYEQY
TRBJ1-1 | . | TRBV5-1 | ASSFGQQRNTEAF
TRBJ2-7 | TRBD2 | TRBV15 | ATSRDWLAGAYEQY
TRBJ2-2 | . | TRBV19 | ASSTLGGELF
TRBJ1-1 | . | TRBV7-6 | ASSLEQHTEAF
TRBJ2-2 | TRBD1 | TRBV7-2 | ASSLGPGQGMRTGELF
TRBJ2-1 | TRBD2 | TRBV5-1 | ASSLVREGNEQF
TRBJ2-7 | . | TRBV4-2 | ASSQGGPAHEQY
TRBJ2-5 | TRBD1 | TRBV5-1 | ASSTGQGQETQY
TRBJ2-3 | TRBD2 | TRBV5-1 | ASSLAVGRGTDTQY
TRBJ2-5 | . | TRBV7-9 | ASSLVPSSGQETQY
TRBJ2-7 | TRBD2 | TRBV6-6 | ASTGGGNEQY
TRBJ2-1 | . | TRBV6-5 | ASSYGGSPSNEQF
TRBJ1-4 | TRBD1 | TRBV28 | ASSSPGQGNEKLF
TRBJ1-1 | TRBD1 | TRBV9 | ASSAGLGQLNTEAF
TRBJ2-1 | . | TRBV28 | ASSSTGRSYNEQF
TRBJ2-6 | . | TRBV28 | ASSPPRGSGANVLT
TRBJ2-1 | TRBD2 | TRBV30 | AWSGGLAGVDEQF
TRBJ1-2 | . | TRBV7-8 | ASSLAHSPNTFYGYT
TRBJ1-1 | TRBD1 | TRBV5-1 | ASSTTGAGNTEAF
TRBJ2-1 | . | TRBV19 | ASSMGLADEQF
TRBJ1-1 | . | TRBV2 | ASSEHRLNTEAF
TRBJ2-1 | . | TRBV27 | ASSLSGRGYNEQF
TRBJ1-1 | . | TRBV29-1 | SVEGSQNTEAF
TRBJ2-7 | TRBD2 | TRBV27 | ATGGGGEGYEQY
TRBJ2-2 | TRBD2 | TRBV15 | ATSKGLAGIGYTGELF
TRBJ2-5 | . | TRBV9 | ASSGYAETQY
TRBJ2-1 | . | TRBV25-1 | ASSDGLGDEQF